The rows below give T cell receptor beta chains drawn from one sample of a study of blood T cell repertoires in COVID-19. Only in-frame clones appear in the TCRdb table, and some are missing; sequencing was by immunoSEQ multiplex PCR. Among 110,000 or so clones listed, just under 90% were seen once. Sample: peripheral blood. These receptors all stem from a woman aged 45 to 65 with acute or convalescent COVID-19. CDR3s include the opening cysteine and the closing phenylalanine or tryptophan. D genes are given only for firm matches. A row's size may be missing; if present it is once, few, many or a size class.

v_gene	d_gene	abundance	j_gene	CDR3aa	CDR3nt
TRBV6-2/TRBV6-3	TRBD2	.	TRBJ2-1	CASSSRTSGSGSVGNEQFF	TGTGCCAGCAGTTCTCGGACTAGCGGGAGTGGGTCGGTGGGTAATGAGCAGTTCTTC
TRBV15	.	.	TRBJ1-4	CATSRPGGTNEKLFF	TGTGCCACCAGCAGGCCGGGGGGAACTAATGAAAAACTGTTTTTT
TRBV5-3	TRBD2	.	TRBJ2-5	CARSIPGGDEYQETQYF	TGTGCCAGAAGCATACCGGGGGGTGATGAGTACCAAGAGACCCAGTACTTC
TRBV5-1	.	.	TRBJ2-2	CASSKTTGELFF	TGCGCCAGCAGTAAGACAACCGGGGAGCTGTTTTTT
TRBV7-3	.	.	TRBJ2-6	CASSSGSIGANVLTF	TGTGCCAGCAGCTCAGGGTCGATCGGGGCCAACGTCCTGACTTTC
TRBV7-9	TRBD1	.	TRBJ1-6	CASSRRPGTGNNSPLHF	TGTGCCAGCAGCCGACGGCCCGGGACAGGCAATAATTCACCCCTCCACTTT
TRBV28	TRBD2	.	TRBJ2-7	CASSSPGLQKREGRREQYF	TGTGCCAGCAGTTCCCCGGGTCTCCAAAAGCGGGAAGGGCGTCGAGAGCAGTACTTC
TRBV19	TRBD1	.	TRBJ1-2	CASINRGSYGYTF	TGTGCCAGTATTAACAGGGGGTCCTATGGCTACACCTTC
TRBV6-6	TRBD1	few	TRBJ1-5	CASSTQGTGGNQPQHF	TGTGCCAGTTCTACACAGGGGACGGGCGGCAATCAGCCCCAGCATTTT
TRBV2	TRBD1	once	TRBJ2-5	CASSGQPGQGETQYF	TGTGCCAGCAGTGGCCAGCCGGGACAGGGTGAGACCCAGTACTTC
TRBV5-8	.	.	TRBJ1-1	CASRISGLINEAFF	TGTGCCAGCAGGATATCGGGACTTATTAATGAAGCTTTCTTT
TRBV30	TRBD1	.	TRBJ1-4	CAWSTGQGAWEKLFF	TGTGCCTGGAGTACCGGACAGGGGGCTTGGGAAAAACTGTTTTTT
TRBV19	TRBD2	.	TRBJ2-5	CASSPTSVAETQYF	TGTGCCAGTAGCCCGACTAGCGTGGCGGAGACCCAGTACTTC
TRBV11-1	TRBD2	.	TRBJ2-3	CASSFPRSGVDTQYF	TGTGCCAGCAGCTTCCCCCGTAGCGGGGTGGATACGCAGTATTTT
TRBV28	.	.	TRBJ1-6	CASNGNSPLHF	TGTGCCAGCAACGGTAATTCACCCCTCCACTTT
TRBV10-3	TRBD1	.	TRBJ1-5	CAISDGQGGNQPQHF	TGTGCCATCAGTGATGGGCAGGGGGGCAATCAGCCCCAGCATTTT
TRBV19	TRBD2	.	TRBJ2-2	CASSIDSGGMNTGELFF	TGTGCCAGTAGTATAGATTCGGGAGGGATGAACACCGGGGAGCTGTTTTTT
TRBV7-8	TRBD1	.	TRBJ1-1	CASTLGRTGSLTEAFF	TGTGCCAGCACCCTAGGGAGGACAGGGTCGTTGACTGAAGCTTTCTTT
TRBV24-1	.	.	TRBJ2-2	CATSARQTLGTGELFF	TGTGCCACCAGTGCGCGACAGACTCTCGGCACCGGGGAGCTGTTTTTT
TRBV20-1	.	.	TRBJ1-1	CSARSQPEAFF	TGCAGTGCTAGGAGTCAACCTGAAGCTTTCTTT
TRBV7-9	.	.	TRBJ2-1	CASSLEVSAWAFF	TGTGCCAGCAGCTTAGAAGTCAGTGCTTGGGCCTTCTTC
TRBV19	.	.	TRBJ1-2	CASSEAGESRGYTF	TGTGCCAGTAGTGAGGCAGGGGAATCGCGAGGCTACACCTTC
TRBV5-4	.	.	TRBJ2-3	CASSSYLDTQYF	TGTGCCAGCAGCTCGTATCTAGATACGCAGTATTTT
TRBV6-1	TRBD1	.	TRBJ1-4	CASSEARTGGSQRLFF	TGTGCCAGCAGTGAAGCACGGACAGGGGGGTCACAAAGACTGTTTTTT
TRBV28	TRBD1	.	TRBJ1-2	CASRRRSGGNYGYTF	TGTGCCAGCAGACGTCGATCAGGGGGTAACTATGGCTACACCTTC
TRBV12-3/TRBV12-4	.	.	TRBJ2-7	CASSRLGDEQYF	TGTGCCAGCAGTCGACTAGGGGACGAGCAGTACTTC